Presented here are 25 T cell receptor beta chains from one specimen sequenced in a study of shared clonotypes between healthy human individuals. Sequencing used immunoSEQ multiplex PCR; TCRdb keeps in-frame clones, though not all of them. This sample has about 2 million clones; over 85% occur once, and the top ten carry roughly 0.13%. Material: naive CD4+ T cells sorted from blood. Sample subset: CD45RA+ positively selected. All receptors derive from a man aged 18-30 years in good health.

In its sample, this clone was seen once. The chain joins TRBV6-5 to TRBJ1-6; 7 positions agree with TRBD1. CDR1 is MNHEY and CDR2 is SVGAGI in the germline V gene. The CDR3 contains 14 residues. After removal of 7 bases from V and 6 bases from J, the junction contained 6 bases not matched to a gene. The CDR3 sequence is CASNRGEGNSPLHF. CDR3 nucleotide sequence: TGTGCCAGCAACAGGGGAGAGGGTAATTCACCCCTCCACTTT.

As concerns this clone: Different DNA sequences within this sample yield the same CDR3. This chain links TRBV5-4 with TRBJ1-6; 11 bases match TRBD1. J was trimmed by 4 bases and V by 0 bases; bases with no gene match: 3. The CDR3 contains 17 residues. CDR1 is SGHNT, CDR2 YYREEE, per germline (reference sequence). This CDR3 is CASSLGGTGGYNSPLHF. CDR3 in DNA: TGTGCCAGCAGCTTGGGAGGGACAGGGGGTTATAATTCACCCCTCCACTTT.

The V gene is TRBV6-5, the J gene TRBJ1-5, with TRBD1 matching over 7 bases. Looked up from germline, CDR1 is MNHEY and CDR2 is SVGAGI. The CDR3 runs to 14 residues. J was trimmed by 4 bases and V by 5 bases; bases with no gene match: 5. The CDR3 loop is CASSEGQINQPQHF. In nucleotides, the CDR3 is TGTGCCAGCAGTGAGGGACAGATAAATCAGCCCCAGCATTTT.

In regard to this clone: The same CDR3 is also encoded by other DNA sequences in this sample. The rearrangement joins TRBV6-5 to TRBJ1-3; the D gene is possibly TRBD1 (6 bases). Germline CDR1 is MNHEY and CDR2 is SVGAGI. CDR3 length: 15 amino acids. V was clipped by 8 bases and J by 0 bases, with 14 bases between them. The CDR3 here is CASSSGGISGNTIYF. CDR3 in DNA: TGTGCCAGCTCGTCGGGGGGCATCTCTGGAAACACCATATATTTT.

This sequence joins TRBV21-1 and TRBJ2-1; whether TRBD2, the table's D call, matches the DNA was not checked. TRBV21-1 is designated a pseudogene. The CDR3 sequence is 16 residues long. CDR3 nucleotides: TGTGCCAGCAGCGGTGCCGGGACTAGCGGGAGTCATGAGCAGTTCTTC. Its translation: CASSGAGTSGSHEQFF.

This clone was seen a single time. The chain is built from TRBV6-1 and TRBJ1-2; possible D gene TRBD1, 6 bases. This CDR3 is 14 amino acids long. Germline values: CDR1 MNHNS, CDR2 SASEGT. The ends were cut back, 7 bases at V and 2 bases at J, with 14 bases in the middle. CDR3 loop: CASIQRGANYGYTF. The CDR3 DNA sequence: TGTGCCAGCATCCAGCGGGGGGCCAACTATGGCTACACCTTC.

This clone was found a few times. The chain employs TRBV6-4 and TRBJ1-6; perhaps TRBD1 as D (5 bases). This CDR3 is 12 amino acids long. Germline V gene lookup returns CDR1 MRHNA and CDR2 SNTAGT. The V end was cut by 8 bases, the J end by 10 bases, with 12 bases between. The CDR3 DNA is TGTGCCAGCGGCACAGGTTCCTCACCCCTCCACTTT. This encodes CASGTGSSPLHF.

In this sample, this clone turned up once. The chain couples TRBV5-1 to TRBJ2-1; tentatively, D is TRBD1 (5 bases). V dropped 4 bases and J dropped 2 bases, with 16 bases sitting between them. The CDR3 covers 16 residues. Looked up from germline, CDR1 is SGHRS and CDR2 is YFSETQ. The CDR3: CASSGPQDLPYNEQFF. The CDR3 nucleotides read TGCGCCAGCAGCGGGCCACAGGACCTCCCCTACAATGAGCAGTTCTTC.

The V gene is TRBV6-6, the J gene TRBJ1-2; tentative D call: TRBD1 (6 bases). Deletions cut 1 base from V and 4 bases from J, with 16 bases between. This CDR3 region has 16 residues. Germline lookup yields CDR1 MNHNY and CDR2 SVGAGI (reference sequence). In nucleotides, the CDR3 is TGTGCCAGCAGTTACTTCGGCCCACCCAGGGGCTATGGCTACACCTTC. Amino acid sequence: CASSYFGPPRGYGYTF.

The chain has TRBV11-2 and TRBJ2-7; perhaps TRBD1 as D (5 bases). CDR1 is SGHAT and CDR2 is FQNNGV in the germline V gene. The V end lost 0 bases, the J end lost 3 bases, and 9 bases lay between the germline ends. The CDR3 length is 14 residues. The CDR3 region is CASSLDAGRYEQYF. CDR3 DNA sequence: TGTGCCAGCAGCTTAGACGCAGGGCGCTACGAGCAGTACTTC.

V and J are TRBV28 and TRBJ2-2; D call uncertain. V lost 7 bases, J lost 2 bases, and 5 bases lay in between. The CDR3 loop spans 12 amino acids. The V gene's germline CDR1 is MDHEN and CDR2 SYDVKM. The CDR3 DNA reads TGTGCCAGCAAGAAAAACACCGGGGAGCTGTTTTTT. Translating gives CASKKNTGELFF.

V is TRBV29-1 and J is TRBJ2-6, with D possibly being TRBD1 (6 bases). Germline V gives CDR1 SQVTM, CDR2 ANQGSEA. V lost 0 bases to trimming and J lost 2 bases, with 11 bases between them. This CDR3 comprises 16 residues. CDR3 residues: CSVEEGAGPGANVLTF. The DNA of the CDR3 is TGCAGCGTTGAAGAGGGGGCAGGACCTGGGGCCAACGTCCTGACTTTC.

This clone was counted a single time. This rearrangement joins TRBV11-2 to TRBJ2-3; D perhaps matches TRBD2 (6 bases). Deletions cut 1 base from V and 3 bases from J, with 11 bases between. The CDR3 length is 15 residues. The germline CDR1 and CDR2 sequences are SGHAT and FQNNGV. CDR3 protein: CASSLVGSGTDTQYF. In DNA form, the CDR3 reads TGTGCCAGCAGCTTAGTCGGGAGCGGGACAGATACGCAGTATTTT.

Notes on this clone: A much more abundant neighbour one base away suggests this may be a read error. Other DNA sequences from this sample encode an identical CDR3 as well. The J gene is TRBJ1-1, the V gene TRBV7-9; unclear D gene. The CDR3 is made up of 11 amino acids. The ends were cut back, 1 base at V and 7 bases at J, with 4 bases in the middle. In germline, CDR1 is SEHNR, CDR2 FQNEAQ (reference sequence). CDR3 protein: CASSLVSEAFF. Here the CDR3 DNA reads TGTGCCAGCAGCTTAGTAAGTGAAGCTTTCTTT.

The V call is TRBV18, the J call TRBJ1-3; D not certain. V gave up 6 bases and J gave up 0 bases, with 15 bases separating them. CDR1 and CDR2 from the germline V gene are KGHSH and LQKENI. The CDR3 consists of 16 residues. CDR3 loop: CASSSAPGGSGNTIYF. Written as DNA, the CDR3 is TGTGCCAGCTCCTCAGCCCCGGGCGGCTCTGGAAACACCATATATTTT.

The rearrangement links TRBV5-6 to TRBJ2-5; TRBD2 aligns across 12 bases. J lost 0 bases, V lost 0 bases, and 9 bases had no gene match. The germline gives CDR1 SGHDT, CDR2 YYEEEE. The CDR3 extends over 19 amino acids. This chain's CDR3 is CASSLAPSGGDPYQETQYF. DNA of the CDR3: TGTGCCAGCAGCTTGGCGCCTAGCGGGGGGGATCCTTACCAAGAGACCCAGTACTTC.

The chain links TRBV4-1 to TRBJ1-5; D is undetermined. This CDR3 comprises 15 residues. Germline CDR1 MGHRA, CDR2 YSYEKL. V lost 3 bases and J lost 6, with 15 bases in between. Written as DNA, the CDR3 is TGCGCCAGCAGCCATCGGAGCGGGGAGGTTCAGCCCCAGCATTTT. It is translated as CASSHRSGEVQPQHF.

This sequence joins TRBV28 and TRBJ1-5, with D unclear. This CDR3 contains 14 residues. Trimming stripped 6 bases from V and 3 bases from J, with 12 bases between. Germline values: CDR1 MDHEN, CDR2 SYDVKM. This chain's CDR3 is CASSLPSFNQPQHF. The CDR3 DNA follows: TGTGCCAGCAGCCTTCCGTCGTTCAATCAGCCCCAGCATTTT.

This clone has only one observation. The chain has TRBV7-8 and TRBJ2-1; D uncertain. Germline-derived CDR1 and CDR2 are SGHVS and FQNEAQ. V was trimmed by 5 bases and J by 4 bases, leaving 9 bases between them. This CDR3 has 13 residues. For the CDR3, the DNA is TGTGCCAGCAGCCCTCAACTATACAATGAGCAGTTCTTC. This sequence encodes CASSPQLYNEQFF.

The CDR3 loop reads CASLRGEAAANYGYTF. The CDR3 nucleotides read TGTGCCAGCCTTCGAGGAGAGGCAGCAGCTAACTATGGCTACACCTTC. The chain joins TRBV21-1 to TRBJ1-2. TRBV21-1 is described as a pseudogene. The CDR3 is 16 amino acids.

The V call is TRBV30, the J call TRBJ2-7; D uncertain. Trimming removed 0 bases from V and 1 base from J, with 7 bases in between. Per the germline V gene, CDR1 is GTSNPN and CDR2 is SVGIG (reference sequence). This CDR3 region has 13 residues. CDR3 nucleotide sequence: TGTGCCTGGAGTGTAGGCGTTTCCTACGAGCAGTACTTC. Translating it yields CAWSVGVSYEQYF.

This clone was recorded a few times. This CDR3 is also generated by other DNA sequences in the sample. The chain carries TRBV19 and TRBJ2-3; D unclear. Germline V gene data show CDR1 as LNHDA and CDR2 as SQIVND (reference sequence). The CDR3 is 11 residues long. The V end lost 5 bases, the J end lost 4 bases, and 4 bases lay between the germline ends. The chain's CDR3 is CASSLADTQYF. CDR3 sequence (DNA): TGTGCCAGTAGTCTGGCAGATACGCAGTATTTT.

This sequence joins TRBV7-3 and TRBJ1-6; no definite D call. Germline V gene lookup returns CDR1 SGHTA and CDR2 FQGTGA. V gave up 5 bases and J gave up 9 bases, with 17 bases separating them. This CDR3 spans 15 amino acids. The chain's CDR3 is CASSPGGVTSSPLHF. As DNA, the CDR3 is TGTGCCAGCAGCCCAGGCGGGGTGACGAGTTCACCCCTCCACTTT.

Concerning this clone: The sample has other DNA sequences that encode this CDR3 too. The V call is TRBV7-2, the J call TRBJ2-7, with TRBD1 as a possible D gene (6 bases). The ends were cut back, 5 bases at V and 0 bases at J, with 11 bases in the middle. This CDR3 spans 14 amino acids. Germline loops: CDR1 SGHTA, CDR2 FQGNSA. CDR3 nucleotide sequence: TGTGCCAGCAGCCAAGACAGGTACTCCTACGAGCAGTACTTC. Protein sequence: CASSQDRYSYEQYF.

The rearrangement uses TRBV18 and TRBJ2-2; D uncertain. The V end lost 2 bases, the J end lost 1 base, and 8 bases lay between the germline ends. The CDR3 is 15 residues long. CDR1 and CDR2 (germline): KGHSH, LQKENI. In nucleotides, the CDR3 is TGTGCCAGCTCACCAGAGACTCAGAACACCGGGGAGCTGTTTTTT. This gives the protein CASSPETQNTGELFF.